Below, 30 T cell receptor beta chains from the same sample are listed, as sequenced in a study of T cells after yellow fever vaccination. MiXCR, run by TCRdb on the 5' RACE reads, gives a single entry per CDR3 protein. The sample consists of some 320,000 distinct CDR3 sequences, around 10% of them appearing once. The sequencing used CD4+ T cells sorted from PBMCs, collected 5 days after the yellow fever booster vaccination. These receptors were taken from a man younger than 35 who received the YFV17D yellow fever vaccine.

Details on this clonotype: One end of the junction is discordant with germline, which a read error may explain. The chain combines TRBV6-1 with TRBJ2-2; no reliable D call. The CDR3 totals 13 residues. The germline V gene encodes CDR1 MNHNS and CDR2 SASEGT. The CDR3 sequence: CASIERNTGELFF. CDR3 sequence (DNA): TGTGCCAGCATTGAAAGGAACACCGGGGAGCTGTTTTTT.

This clonotype was seen more than once but under ten times. J is TRBJ2-2 and V is TRBV7-3, with 10 positions matching TRBD1. The CDR3 consists of 16 residues. From germline, CDR1 is SGHTA and CDR2 FQGTGA. V shed 6 bases, J shed 5 bases, and the junction held 9 bases outside the gene matches. CDR3 nucleotides: TGTGCCAGCAGTCAACCTAAGGGACAGGGGACCGGGGAGCTGTTTTTT. This sequence encodes CASSQPKGQGTGELFF.

This chain connects TRBV5-1 to TRBJ2-5; 9 nucleotides match TRBD2. The trim removed 7 bases at V and 1 base at J, leaving 8 bases unmatched. This CDR3 spans 15 amino acids. Per germline, CDR1 SGHRS and CDR2 YFSETQ. The DNA of the CDR3 is TGCGCCAGCGGGGGACTAGCCGGAATCCAAGAGACCCAGTACTTC. It encodes CASGGLAGIQETQYF.

The genes are TRBV18 and TRBJ2-7; D possibly matches TRBD1 or TRBD2 (5 bases each). CDR1 is KGHSH, CDR2 LQKENI, per germline. The V end was cut by 3 bases, the J end by 3 bases, with 12 bases between. CDR3 length: 14 residues. The CDR3 region has the DNA TGTGCCAGCTCACCCCTCCGGGACGGCTACGAGCAGTACTTC. Translation: CASSPLRDGYEQYF. Combining the CDR3 with reference TRBV18 and TRBJ2-7 gives the whole variable domain NAGVMQNPRHLVRRRGQEARLRCSPMKGHSHVYWYRQLPEEGLKFMVYLQKENIIDESGMPKERFSAEFPKEGPSILRIQQVVRGDSAAYFCASSPLRDGYEQYFGPGTRLTVT.

This clonotype showed up many times. V and J are TRBV4-2 and TRBJ2-1; D is perhaps TRBD1 or TRBD2 (6 bases each). Germline V lookup: CDR1 LGHNA, CDR2 YNFKEQ. V was trimmed by 1 base and J by 9 bases, leaving 28 bases between them. CDR3 length: 19 amino acids. The CDR3 spells CASSQVRGVGGLSVGEQFF. The DNA of the CDR3 is TGTGCCAGCAGCCAAGTGCGCGGGGTAGGGGGTCTCTCCGTCGGTGAGCAGTTCTTC.

This chain links TRBV9 with TRBJ2-1, with TRBD2 matching 8 bases. Germline CDR1 is SGDLS and CDR2 is YYNGEE. CDR3 length: 14 residues. The V and J ends lost 4 bases and 5 bases, in that order; junction bases with no gene match: 5. CDR3 protein: CASSPGTRDNEQFF. As DNA, the CDR3 is TGTGCCAGCAGCCCCGGGACTAGGGACAATGAGCAGTTCTTC.

The CDR3: CASRSRVYTEAFF. Written as DNA, the CDR3 is TGTGCCAGCAGATCCAGGGTATACACTGAAGCTTTCTTT. The rearrangement joins TRBV12-3 or TRBV12-4 to TRBJ1-1; D is possibly TRBD1 (5 bases). CDR3 size: 13 residues. The germline V and J ends were trimmed by 6 bases and 3 bases, with 11 bases remaining between them.

The chain carries TRBV12-5 and TRBJ2-3, with D unclear. CDR1 is LGHNT, CDR2 FRNRAP, per germline. Trimming removed 1 base from V and 0 bases from J, with 5 bases in between. The CDR3 extends over 14 amino acids. The CDR3 here is CASGLAISTDTQYF. CDR3 nucleotide sequence: TGTGCTAGTGGTTTGGCCATAAGCACAGATACGCAGTATTTT.

Only a few counts were recorded for this clonotype. V usage is TRBV20-1 and J usage is TRBJ1-1; 7 bases align to TRBD1. J was trimmed by 2 bases and V by 5 bases; bases with no gene match: 8. This CDR3 comprises 14 residues. CDR1 and CDR2 from the germline V gene are DFQATT and SNEGSKA (reference sequence). CDR3 in amino acids: CSADYRGGNTEAFF. Written as DNA, the CDR3 is TGCAGTGCTGACTACAGAGGGGGCAACACTGAAGCTTTCTTT.

This clonotype came up many times. Written as DNA, the CDR3 is TGCAGCGTTGAAGAGTGGGGGCACACTGAAGCTTTCTTT. This gives the protein CSVEEWGHTEAFF. V is TRBV29-1 and J is TRBJ1-1; D may be TRBD1 (6 bases). The CDR3 totals 13 residues. With 0 bases removed from V and 3 bases from J, the gap between germline ends came to 8 bases. From germline, CDR1 is SQVTM and CDR2 ANQGSEA. Looking up the rest from reference TRBV29-1 and TRBJ1-1 gives the full variable domain: SAVISQKPSRDICQRGTSLTIQCQVDSQVTMMFWYRQQPGQSLTLIATANQGSEATYESGFVIDKFPISRPNLTFSTLTVSNMSPEDSSIYLCSVEEWGHTEAFFGQGTRLTVV.

The chain recombines TRBV12-3 or TRBV12-4 with TRBJ2-2; D is ambiguous. V was pared by 5 bases and J by 5 bases, with 6 bases between. The CDR3 runs to 12 residues. The CDR3 DNA is TGTGCCAGCAGTACTCAGACCGGGGAGCTGTTTTTT. This encodes CASSTQTGELFF.

This clonotype was seen more than once but under ten times. The junction departs from the called germline gene at one end, perhaps through a read error. The V call is TRBV7-6, the J call TRBJ2-2; D may be TRBD1 or TRBD2 (5 bases each). The CDR3 consists of 17 residues. Germline CDR1 is SGHVS and CDR2 is FNYEAQ. Written as DNA, the CDR3 is TGTGCCAGCAGCGGCTCACGTCCAGGGATGTTGGCCGGGGAGCCGTTTTTT. Its translation: CASSGSRPGMLAGEPFF.

J is TRBJ2-7 and V is TRBV28, with 11 nucleotides matching TRBD1. V shed 6 bases, J shed 0 bases, and the junction held 7 bases outside the gene matches. The CDR3 is 16 amino acids. In germline, CDR1 is MDHEN, CDR2 SYDVKM. The CDR3 protein is CASSPLDRGLSYEQYV. The DNA for the CDR3 is TGTGCCAGCAGCCCACTGGACAGGGGGCTCTCCTACGAGCAGTACGTC.

This clonotype was detected a few times. The chain joins TRBV10-2 to TRBJ2-5; D may be TRBD1 (5 bases). V gave up 3 bases and J gave up 2 bases, with 16 bases separating them. The CDR3 is made up of 16 amino acids. CDR1 is WSHSY, CDR2 SAAADI, per germline. CDR3 residues: CASSDPLGQGQETQYF. The CDR3 nucleotides are TGCGCCAGCAGTGACCCATTGGGGCAGGGACAAGAGACCCAGTACTTC.

The CDR3 sequence: CSARDTSGGGETQYF. The CDR3 nucleotides are TGCAGTGCTAGAGATACTAGCGGGGGTGGAGAGACCCAGTACTTC. V gene TRBV20-1 combines with J gene TRBJ2-5; 11 positions agree with TRBD2. V dropped 0 bases and J dropped 4; count of bases not matched to a gene: 4. Germline CDR1 and CDR2: DFQATT and SNEGSKA (reference sequence). This CDR3 is 15 amino acids long.

The chain has TRBV11-2 and TRBJ2-7; D uncertain. Germline V gene lookup returns CDR1 SGHAT and CDR2 FQNNGV. This CDR3 has 14 amino acids. V dropped 1 base and J dropped 2 bases, with 9 bases sitting between them. For the CDR3, the DNA is TGTGCCAGCAGCTTAGTTGGAAATACCTACGAGCAGTACGTC. Translating gives CASSLVGNTYEQYV.

The chain is built from TRBV29-1 and TRBJ1-2; D ambiguous. The CDR3 has 13 residues. The V end was cut by 7 bases, the J end by 7 bases, with 19 bases between. The V gene's germline CDR1 is SQVTM and CDR2 ANQGSEA. CDR3 in amino acids: CSAGLNYWGGYTF. The CDR3 bases are TGCAGCGCCGGGCTAAATTACTGGGGTGGCTACACCTTC.

This clonotype was observed a handful of times. This CDR3 is CASRGSRGGRSDTQYF. CDR3 sequence (DNA): TGTGCCAGCAGAGGGTCTCGGGGGGGCCGATCAGATACGCAGTATTTT. The chain links TRBV7-8 to TRBJ2-3; 8 bases line up with TRBD2. Per germline, CDR1 SGHVS and CDR2 FQNEAQ. This CDR3 contains 16 residues. The junction had 12 bases not matched to a gene; V was cut back by 6 bases and J by 4 bases.

This clonotype was found a few times. The rearrangement uses TRBV7-2 and TRBJ2-7; D possibly corresponds to TRBD1 (6 bases). V shed 2 bases and J shed 5 bases, with 13 bases lying between them. Germline CDR1 SGHTA, CDR2 FQGNSA. This CDR3 has 14 amino acids. This CDR3 reads CASSLLQGGHEQYF. The CDR3 region has the DNA TGTGCCAGCAGCTTACTACAGGGTGGCCACGAGCAGTACTTC.

This clonotype was picked up a small number of times. The chain recombines TRBV5-1 with TRBJ1-3, with D possibly TRBD1 on 5 matching bases. Looked up from germline, CDR1 is SGHRS and CDR2 is YFSETQ. The V end lost 0 bases, the J end lost 0 bases, and 10 bases lay between the germline ends. The CDR3 runs 16 residues. The CDR3 protein is CASSLEGLNSGNTIYF. As DNA, the CDR3 is TGCGCCAGCAGCTTGGAGGGACTAAACTCTGGAAACACCATATATTTT.

This clonotype has a handful of counts. This chain connects TRBV27 to TRBJ2-7, with D tentatively TRBD1 (5 bases). The CDR3 is 15 residues long. CDR1 and CDR2 from the germline V gene are MNHEY and SMNVEV (reference sequence). V was shortened by 6 bases and J by 0 bases, with 15 bases between the two germline ends. CDR3 coding DNA: TGTGCCAGCAGCCGAGACCTGACAGTCTCCTACGAGCAGTACTTC. Residues: CASSRDLTVSYEQYF.

This clonotype occurred many times. J is TRBJ2-1 and V is TRBV5-1, with D maybe TRBD1 (6 bases). The germline V and J ends were trimmed by 1 base and 8 bases, with 10 bases remaining between them. The CDR3 spans 13 residues. Germline V gene lookup returns CDR1 SGHRS and CDR2 YFSETQ. The CDR3 nucleotides are TGCGCCAGCAGCTTGAGGACAGACTATGAGCAGTTCTTC. Protein product: CASSLRTDYEQFF.

This clonotype was found many times. The chain is built from TRBV18 and TRBJ2-7; TRBD1 aligns across 10 bases. The CDR3 runs to 15 residues. From germline, CDR1 is KGHSH and CDR2 LQKENI. The junction had 8 bases not matched to a gene; V was cut back by 5 bases and J by 4 bases. The CDR3 here is CASSAAGTGDYEQYF. In DNA, the CDR3 is TGTGCCAGCTCAGCAGCCGGGACAGGGGATTACGAGCAGTACTTC. Using reference TRBV18 and TRBJ2-7 for the parts outside the CDR3, the full variable domain is NAGVMQNPRHLVRRRGQEARLRCSPMKGHSHVYWYRQLPEEGLKFMVYLQKENIIDESGMPKERFSAEFPKEGPSILRIQQVVRGDSAAYFCASSAAGTGDYEQYFGPGTRLTVT.

This clonotype showed up just a few times. The chain has TRBV4-3 and TRBJ1-6; 10 bases are shared with TRBD1. After removal of 4 bases from V and 9 bases from J, the junction contained 6 bases not matched to a gene. Germline values: CDR1 LGHNA, CDR2 YSLEER. The CDR3 has 15 residues. CDR3 DNA sequence: TGCGCCAGCAGCCGCAGGGACAGGGGTTTTTCACCCCTCCACTTT. This translates into CASSRRDRGFSPLHF.

This clonotype was picked up many times. V gene TRBV9 combines with J gene TRBJ2-3, with D possibly TRBD2 on 7 matching bases. The CDR3 sequence is 15 residues long. The V end lost 0 bases, the J end lost 5 bases, and 13 bases lay between the germline ends. Germline assignment: CDR1 SGDLS and CDR2 YYNGEE. The CDR3 DNA reads as TGTGCCAGCAGCGTAGTGGGGGGGGCCGGAGATACGCAGTATTTT. This encodes CASSVVGGAGDTQYF.

The table lists this clonotype with a few counts. The V call is TRBV10-3, the J call TRBJ2-5; 9 nucleotides match TRBD2. V lost 6 bases and J lost 1; bases outside the gene matches: 9. The CDR3 runs to 16 residues. Per germline, CDR1 ENHRY and CDR2 SYGVKD. CDR3 sequence reads: CAISQVAGGVQETQYF. In DNA, the CDR3 is TGTGCCATCAGCCAGGTGGCGGGGGGGGTCCAAGAGACCCAGTACTTC.

This clonotype was observed at least ten times. The chain employs TRBV5-1 and TRBJ1-1, with D uncertain. V lost 1 base to trimming and J lost 4 bases, with 20 bases between them. Germline loops: CDR1 SGHRS, CDR2 YFSETQ. The CDR3 loop spans 17 amino acids. Written as DNA, the CDR3 is TGCGCCAGCAGCTTGCCAGCCCGACAAGGTCTGGGCACTGAAGCTTTCTTT. Its protein product is CASSLPARQGLGTEAFF.

This clonotype was counted a few times. The V and J genes are TRBV7-6 and TRBJ2-1, with TRBD2 matching 10 bases. Looked up from germline, CDR1 is SGHVS and CDR2 is FNYEAQ. V lost 4 bases to trimming and J lost 9 bases; unmatched junction nucleotides: 9. This CDR3 comprises 15 residues. The DNA for the CDR3 is TGTGCCAGCAGCTCTCAAGCGGGGGGGCCGAGTGAGCAGTTCTTC. Protein: CASSSQAGGPSEQFF.

The chain recombines TRBV12-3 or TRBV12-4 with TRBJ1-2; possible D gene TRBD1, 5 bases. The V end was cut by 8 bases, the J end by 8 bases, with 21 bases between. The CDR3 is 14 residues long. The CDR3 here is CASRRWGWGKGYTF. As DNA, the CDR3 is TGTGCCAGCCGGCGGTGGGGATGGGGGAAAGGCTACACCTTC.

The chain employs TRBV5-1 and TRBJ1-1; D might be TRBD1 (5 bases). Germline loops: CDR1 SGHRS, CDR2 YFSETQ. This CDR3 spans 17 amino acids. V was pared by 3 bases and J by 3 bases, with 21 bases between. This CDR3 reads CASSSELRGNWDTEAFF. CDR3 DNA: TGCGCCAGCAGCTCCGAGCTCCGGGGGAATTGGGACACTGAAGCTTTCTTT.